A selection of T cell receptor beta chains follows, all from one sample in a study of blood T cell repertoires in COVID-19. Method: immunoSEQ multiplex PCR; TCRdb's copy keeps in-frame clones and lacks some. Among 130,000 to 150,000 clones, more than 75% were seen once, and the ten largest hold approximately 6.5%. Specimen: peripheral blood. These receptor sequences come from a man older than 75 with acute or convalescent COVID-19. The CDR3 runs from the conserved cysteine through the conserved F or W. The order of the fields is clone size, CDR3 length, D gene, V gene, J gene, CDR3 DNA, CDR3 protein. D genes are given only for firm matches. The size of a clone is reported for some rows only, either as once, few or many, or as a class for expanded clones.

>NA|16|TRBD2|TRBV5-8|TRBJ2-1
TGTGCCACCCTGCCTCTAGCGGGGTATACCTCAGGGAAGCAGTTCTTC
CATLPLAGYTSGKQFF
>once|16|NA|TRBV10-3|TRBJ1-2
TGTGCCATCAGTGAGTCCCCAGCGTCTATCGGTAGGGGCTACACCTTC
CAISESPASIGRGYTF
>NA|15|TRBD1|TRBV5-1|TRBJ1-4
TGCGCCAGCAGCTTGGAAGGGACAGGAAATGAAAAACTGTTTTTT
CASSLEGTGNEKLFF
>NA|15|NA|TRBV19|TRBJ1-1
TGTGCCAGTAGTCCTCGGGACAAGCAAAAGGCTGAAGCTTTCTTT
CASSPRDKQKAEAFF
>NA|13|NA|TRBV7-8|TRBJ1-1
TGTGCCAGCAGCTTCAATCCCGGTACTGAAGCTTTCTTT
CASSFNPGTEAFF
>NA|16|NA|TRBV5-1|TRBJ1-1
TGCGCCAGCAGCTTGGAACAGGGTATGGGGAACACTGAAGCTTTCTTT
CASSLEQGMGNTEAFF
>NA|17|TRBD2|TRBV3-1/TRBV3-2|TRBJ2-5
TGTGCCAGCAGCCAAGGACGACTAGCGGGGGGGCACGAGACCCAGTACTTC
CASSQGRLAGGHETQYF
>NA|15|TRBD1|TRBV5-4|TRBJ1-2
TGTGCCAGCAGCTTGGCGGGACAGATTGGGGATGGCTACACCTTC
CASSLAGQIGDGYTF
>NA|16|NA|TRBV9|TRBJ2-7
TGTGCCAGCAGCGTAGCAGCGGGTGCACCACCCTACGAGCAGTACTTC
CASSVAAGAPPYEQYF
>NA|14|TRBD1|TRBV28|TRBJ1-2
TGTGCCAGCAGTCGGGACAGCACAAACTATGGCTACACCTTC
CASSRDSTNYGYTF
>once|12|TRBD1|TRBV28|TRBJ1-2
TGTGCCAGCAGCATACAGGGGAATGGCTACACCTTC
CASSIQGNGYTF
>NA|12|NA|TRBV18|TRBJ1-3
TGTGCCAGCTCATCCAACCCGGAGACCATATATTTT
CASSSNPETIYF
>NA|15|TRBD2|TRBV5-5|TRBJ2-2
TGTGCCAGCAGCCCTACTAGCGGGCGCACCGGGGAGCTGTTTTTT
CASSPTSGRTGELFF
>once|12|NA|TRBV12-3/TRBV12-4|TRBJ1-1
TGTGCCAGCAGTTGGCTGCGGGCTGAAGCTTTCTTT
CASSWLRAEAFF
>NA|14|NA|TRBV6-5|TRBJ2-5
TGTGCCAGCGGAAGGAGGGCAGTGGGAAAGACCCAGTACTTC
CASGRRAVGKTQYF
>NA|13|NA|TRBV5-4|TRBJ1-4
TGTGCCAGCAGCTTGGCTCAGGGAGGAAAACTGTTTTTT
CASSLAQGGKLFF
>NA|15|NA|TRBV6-5|TRBJ1-3
TGTGCCAGCAGCGTAGAGGTCCTCTCTGGAAACACCATATATTTT
CASSVEVLSGNTIYF
>NA|13|NA|TRBV5-1|TRBJ2-7
TGCGCCAGCAGCCTGGAGGCGGCAAACGAGCAGTACTTC
CASSLEAANEQYF
>NA|15|TRBD2|TRBV20-1|TRBJ2-5
TGCAGTGCTAGTGGGGCGGGGGTTTTCCAAGAGACCCAGTACTTC
CSASGAGVFQETQYF
>NA|15|TRBD1|TRBV7-2|TRBJ2-3
TGTGCCAGCAGCTTAGTAGGGACAGGGGGGGATACGCAGTATTTT
CASSLVGTGGDTQYF
>NA|14|NA|TRBV27|TRBJ1-6
TGTGCCAGCAGTGCGGACACCATTAATTCACCCCTCCACTTT
CASSADTINSPLHF
>NA|16|TRBD1|TRBV29-1|TRBJ1-1
TGCAGCGTTGAAGTGGGGAGGACAGGGAGGAACACTGAAGCTTTCTTT
CSVEVGRTGRNTEAFF
>NA|17|NA|TRBV7-2|TRBJ1-5
TGTGCCAGCAGCTTAGGGGGCGGGGCGTGGGGCAATCAGCCCCAGCATTTT
CASSLGGGAWGNQPQHF
>NA|15|NA|TRBV3-1/TRBV3-2|TRBJ2-3
TGTGCCAGCAGCTCCCGGCGGGTAGCGTCAGATACGCAGTATTTT
CASSSRRVASDTQYF
>NA|13|NA|TRBV10-3|TRBJ2-7
TGTGCCATATCGGAGGGGACTCCCTACGAGCAGTACTTC
CAISEGTPYEQYF
>NA|14|TRBD1|TRBV9|TRBJ1-6
TGTGCCAGCAGCGCGACAGGGGTGAATTCACCCCTCCACTTT
CASSATGVNSPLHF
>NA|15|NA|TRBV5-1|TRBJ2-1
TGCGCCAGCAGCGGCTACAGGGCCCCCAACAATGAGCAGTTCTTC
CASSGYRAPNNEQFF
>once|15|TRBD1|TRBV9|TRBJ2-2
TGTGCCAGCAGCGGACTGGGACAGGGGACCGGGGAGCTGTTTTTT
CASSGLGQGTGELFF
>NA|14|NA|TRBV19|TRBJ2-7
TGTGCCAGTAGTATGTCGGGGGTTTCCTACGAGCAGTACTTC
CASSMSGVSYEQYF
>NA|12|NA|TRBV6-2/TRBV6-3|TRBJ1-2
TGTGCCAGCAGTTCCGTCAACTATGGCTACACCTTC
CASSSVNYGYTF
>NA|16|NA|TRBV20-1|TRBJ2-5
TGCAGTGCTAGTGCATCCGCCCTAGGACAGCAAGAGACCCAGTACTTC
CSASASALGQQETQYF
>once|16|TRBD2|TRBV4-1|TRBJ2-5
TGCGCCAGCAGCTTTCCGACTAGCGGGAGAGTGGAGACCCAGTACTTC
CASSFPTSGRVETQYF
>NA|14|NA|TRBV27|TRBJ2-5
TGTGCCAGCAGTTTATTTTGGGCGGGGGAGACCCAGTACTTC
CASSLFWAGETQYF
>NA|15|NA|TRBV14|TRBJ2-7
TGTGCCAGCAGCCACTGGGGCGAACGTACCTACGAGCAGTACTTC
CASSHWGERTYEQYF
>once|12|TRBD2|TRBV29-1|TRBJ2-1
TGCAGCGCCGGGACTAGCGGGATTGGGCAGTTCTTC
CSAGTSGIGQFF
>NA|13|TRBD1|TRBV2|TRBJ2-7
TGTGCCAGCAGTGAGGACAGGGGCTACGAGCAGTACTTC
CASSEDRGYEQYF
>NA|14|NA|TRBV6-5|TRBJ2-7
TGTGCCAGCCGGATGGGGCCGACGGCCGCCGAGCAGTACTTC
CASRMGPTAAEQYF
>once|14|NA|TRBV7-9|TRBJ1-6
TGTGCCAGCAGTCATTCTTTCAGGAATTCACCCCTCCACTTT
CASSHSFRNSPLHF
>NA|13|TRBD2|TRBV14|TRBJ2-7
TGTGCCAGCAGCCGGGGACTAGCCTACGAGCAGTACTTC
CASSRGLAYEQYF
>NA|17|NA|TRBV23-1|TRBJ2-1
TGCGCCAGCAGTCATGTTCTCCGACTGAGCTCCTACAATGAGCAGTTCTTC
CASSHVLRLSSYNEQFF
>NA|14|NA|TRBV5-1|TRBJ1-2
TGCGCCAGCAGCTTGGAAACGGGGGGTGGTGGCTACACCTTC
CASSLETGGGGYTF
>NA|14|NA|TRBV2|TRBJ2-3
TGTGCCAGCAGTGACGTCATGTACAATCCGCATCCGTATTTT
CASSDVMYNPHPYF
>NA|13|TRBD1|TRBV12-3/TRBV12-4|TRBJ1-5
TGTGCCAGCAGTAGACAGGGAAATCAGCCCCAGCATTTT
CASSRQGNQPQHF
>NA|16|NA|TRBV27|TRBJ2-2
TGTGCCAGCAGTTTAGTAACCATTTCAGGGAACGGGGAGCTGTTTTTT
CASSLVTISGNGELFF
>NA|16|TRBD2|TRBV25-1|TRBJ2-3
TGTGCCAGCAGTGAAGGTAGCGGGAGGGCCAAAGATACGCAGTATTTT
CASSEGSGRAKDTQYF
>NA|17|NA|TRBV1|TRBJ1-6
TGCACCAGCAGCCCGGGACAGGGGAGCTCCTATAATTCACCCCTCCACTTT
CTSSPGQGSSYNSPLHF